Sequencing of this T cell receptor beta chain was carried out in a study of blood T cell repertoires in COVID-19 (dated by TCRdb to about 2020). Study-level background: The collaborator samples originated in the United States, Italy and Spain and spanned the acute and convalescent phases of COVID-19. The samples were drawn from the first 160 participants of the ongoing ImmuneRACE study and from about 1,200 subjects provided by 6 global collaborators. The repertoires were released in a freely available public database intended as a resource for research on the immune response to SARS-CoV-2. The sample metadata nearly always contained a de-identified subject ID, COVID-19 status, age in years and sex. Where available, HLA class I and class II types were obtained from metadata supplied by the sample provider rather than from assay-based typing. The prospective study material was composed of cDNA or gDNA derived from T cells, B-cell-depleted T cells, or PBMCs. The dataset comprised deeply sampled blood TCRbeta repertoires from subjects exposed to, actively infected with, or recovered from COVID-19. What the authors observed across the whole study: How much clinical and demographic metadata was included differed by source and by participant, and the metadata was provided uncurated.

The immunoSEQ Assay, a bias-controlled multiplex PCR, was used to amplify TCRbeta CDR3 regions from genomic DNA. The original pipeline was this. Nucleated cell counts per sample were estimated from amplification of reference gene primers within the assay. To quantify the absolute abundance of each unique TCRbeta CDR3 rearrangement, sequence reads were collapsed and filtered. Productive Simpson clonality was computed per sample as the square root of Simpson's diversity index over productive rearrangements. The table was pulled from immuneACCESS by TCRdb, which kept in-frame rearrangements only. Such tables lose some clones; where checked, under half of the loss comes from unresolved V genes, and the rest has no known cause. V and J calls and clone size are those listed in that table; D and trimming were worked out from the DNA. A total of about 260,000 clones appear in this sample, roughly 88% of them only once. The ten largest clones represent roughly 10% of the sample.

One collaborating source in Seattle enrolled patients during active infection and followed them longitudinally through the course of disease. The collaborating institutions used their own protocols to collect whole blood in K2EDTA tubes. For TCRbeta analysis, collaborators shipped samples in one of three forms: frozen whole blood, isolated PBMCs, or DNA extracted from either of those sample types. In the case of this clone: Its recognized antigen is unknown. Base qualities are not provided; no much larger clone lies one nucleotide away.

From V the trimming removes 4 bases and from J it removes 5 bases, while the gene matches leave 2 bases of the junction unaccounted for. Via the germline V gene (reference sequence), CDR1 is LNHNV and CDR2 YYDKDF. CDR3 length: 14 amino acids, cysteine to phenylalanine. The entry retains the CDR3 DNA only, 42 bases that are in frame from base 1. The sequence derives from an older woman with COVID-19, enrolled during active disease. What was sequenced was peripheral blood. The rearranged segments are TRBV15 and TRBJ1-6; TRBD1 aligns with 7 central bases. Here the CDR3 is given as CATSIQGNNSPLHF. The DNA reads as follows: TGTGCCACCAGCATACAGGGGAATAATTCACCCCTCCACTTT.